This T cell receptor (beta chain) is from a study of blood T cell repertoires in COVID-19. Study-level background: Samples came from the United States, Italy and Spain, spanning acute and convalescent COVID-19. PBMCs, B-cell-depleted T cells, or T cells provided the cDNA or gDNA that made up the material.

Per the original methods: Nucleated cell number was recorded as an estimate derived from reference gene primer amplification. The repertoire was sequenced with immunoSEQ multiplex PCR; TCRdb's copy has only in-frame clones and lacks some. V, J and clone size reflect that table, while D and trimming were determined from the DNA. The sample holds roughly 250,000 clones, less than 85% seen once. This CDR3 region has 12 residues. CDR1 is SGHAT and CDR2 is FQNNGV in the germline V gene. The germline V and J ends were trimmed by 1 base and 8 bases, with 9 bases remaining between them. What was sequenced was peripheral blood. The V and J genes are TRBV11-2 and TRBJ2-7, with D perhaps matching TRBD1 (5 bases). The clonotype comes from a woman at least 80 years old with active or convalescent COVID-19. The DNA of the CDR3 is TGTGCCAGCAGCTTAGGCAGGGCTCAGCAGTACTTC. Translating gives CASSLGRAQQYF.